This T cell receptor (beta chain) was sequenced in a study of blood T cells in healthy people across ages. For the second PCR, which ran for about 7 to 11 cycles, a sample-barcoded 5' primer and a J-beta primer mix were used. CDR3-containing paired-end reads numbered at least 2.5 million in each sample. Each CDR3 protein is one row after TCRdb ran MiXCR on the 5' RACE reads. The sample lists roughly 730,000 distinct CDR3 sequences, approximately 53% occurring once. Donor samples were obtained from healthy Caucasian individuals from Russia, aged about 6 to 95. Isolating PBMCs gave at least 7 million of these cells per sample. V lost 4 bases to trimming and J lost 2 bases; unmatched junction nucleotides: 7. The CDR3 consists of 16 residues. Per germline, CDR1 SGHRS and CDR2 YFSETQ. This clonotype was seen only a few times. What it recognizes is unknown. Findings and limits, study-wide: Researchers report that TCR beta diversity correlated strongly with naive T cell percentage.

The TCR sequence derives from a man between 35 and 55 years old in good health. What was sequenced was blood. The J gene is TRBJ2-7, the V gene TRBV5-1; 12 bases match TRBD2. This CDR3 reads CASSETSGSSTYEQYF. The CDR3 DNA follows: TGCGCCAGCAGCGAGACTAGCGGGAGTTCTACCTACGAGCAGTACTTC.